This paragraph reports one TCR beta chain. Its antigen is still unknown. Per-base qualities were not stored, and no clone one base away is much larger. One collaborating source in Seattle enrolled patients during active infection and followed them longitudinally through the course of disease. The collaborating institutions used their own protocols to collect whole blood in K2EDTA tubes. For TCRbeta analysis, collaborators shipped samples as frozen whole blood, isolated PBMCs, or DNA extracted from either of those sample types. The data are from a study of blood T cell repertoires in COVID-19 (TCRdb year 2020). Study-level background: The collaborator samples originated in the United States, Italy and Spain and spanned the acute and convalescent phases of COVID-19. A freely available public database, intended as a resource for researchers studying the immune response to SARS-CoV-2, is where the repertoires were released. Where available, HLA class I and class II types were obtained from metadata supplied by the sample provider rather than from assay-based typing. The material from the prospective study consisted of cDNA or gDNA derived from T cells, B-cell-depleted T cells, or PBMCs. A de-identified subject ID, COVID-19 status, age in years and sex were almost always included in the sample metadata. Subjects who had been exposed to COVID-19, were actively infected with it, or had recovered from it provided the deeply sampled blood TCRbeta repertoires that made up the dataset. The samples were drawn from two sources: the first 160 participants of the ongoing ImmuneRACE study, and 950 to 1,500 subjects contributed by 6 global collaborators.

On the study overall, not on this receptor specifically: Clinical and demographic metadata were provided uncurated, with the amount varying by source and participant.

TCRbeta CDR3 regions were amplified from genomic DNA by means of the immunoSEQ Assay, a bias-controlled multiplex PCR. Per the source publication's procedure: The number of nucleated cells in each sample was estimated by amplification of reference gene primers within the assay. To quantify the absolute abundance of each unique TCRbeta CDR3 rearrangement, sequence reads were collapsed and filtered. For each sample, productive Simpson clonality was calculated by taking the square root of Simpson's diversity index across productive rearrangements. Here the immuneACCESS table is served through TCRdb, limited to in-frame sequences with V and J called. Missing clones are a known gap in these copies; in checked studies unresolved V genes cover under half, and the rest lacks a known reason. V and J calls and clone size are copied from that table; D and trimming were computed from the DNA. The sample has 210,000 or so clones on record, roughly 80% of them singletons. The ten largest make up roughly 7% of the sample.

Sequences SNHLY (CDR1) and FYNNEI (CDR2) are obtained from the germline V gene. The CDR3 spans 15 residues, from the cysteine through the phenylalanine. Of the read, only the CDR3 DNA is kept; its 45 bases are in frame from base 1. V is pruned by 6 bases and J by 2 bases, leaving 6 bases of the junction without a gene match. This TCR came from a woman older than 75 with COVID-19, enrolled during active disease. The chain couples TRBV2 to TRBJ1-1, and 10 junctional nucleotides match TRBD1. Specimen: peripheral blood. Read as DNA, the sequence is TGTGCCAGCAGGGGACAGGGGCTATTAAACACTGAAGCTTTCTTT. Its coded protein is CASRGQGLLNTEAFF.